This T cell receptor beta chain was obtained from a study of blood T cell repertoires in COVID-19. Study information: Sites in the United States, Italy and Spain provided acute and convalescent COVID-19 samples. From T cells, B-cell-depleted T cells, or PBMCs came the material, which was cDNA or gDNA.

Authors' processing steps: Nucleated cell counts were estimated from reference gene primer amplification. Profiling relied on immunoSEQ multiplex PCR, and the TCRdb table lists in-frame clones only, not all of them. That table supplies the V and J calls and clone size; D and trimming were determined from the DNA. This sample has roughly 190,000 clones; about 90% occur once, and the top ten carry around a fifth. The trim removed 1 base at V and 1 base at J, leaving 2 bases unmatched. The CDR3 is made up of 15 amino acids. Germline assignment: CDR1 KGHSH and CDR2 LQKENI. The chain links TRBV18 to TRBJ2-3; 7 nucleotides align to TRBD1. The sequenced sample was peripheral blood. The sequence derives from a man between 60 and 70 years old with active or convalescent COVID-19. The CDR3 DNA is TGTGCCAGCTCACCACTTGGACAGGGCACAGATACGCAGTATTTT. Its protein product is CASSPLGQGTDTQYF.